The subject of this entry is one TCR beta chain. This entry belongs to a study of blood T cell repertoires in COVID-19. Study processing details: Quantification of nucleated cells was approximated via reference gene primer amplification. Generated by immunoSEQ multiplex PCR, the TCRdb table keeps only in-frame clones and is missing some. Clone size and V and J calls were adopted from that table, with D and trimming inferred from the DNA. This sample has fewer than 150,000 clones; almost 90% occur once, and the top ten carry 10% to 13%. This CDR3 contains 15 residues. Trimming took 5 bases from V and 4 from J, leaving 15 bases between them. Germline CDR1 reads SGHKS; CDR2 reads YYEKEE (reference sequence).

This TCR derives from a man in his fifties with active or convalescent COVID-19. The gene calls are TRBV5-5 and TRBJ2-2; possibly TRBD2 for D (5 bases). The sequenced sample consisted of peripheral blood. As DNA, the CDR3 is TGTGCCAGCAGGCCCGGGCCGAGCGGCACCGGGGAGCTGTTTTTT. Translated, it gives CASRPGPSGTGELFF.